One T cell receptor beta chain is described in this entry. This sample is part of a study of blood T cell repertoires in COVID-19. The protocol was immunoSEQ multiplex PCR, while the TCRdb copy is restricted to in-frame clones and leaves out a portion. Among approximately 58,000 clones listed, about 93% were seen once. V shed 5 bases and J shed 6 bases, with 23 bases lying between them. The CDR3 consists of 16 residues. Germline CDR1 and CDR2: MGHDK and SYGVNS. Material for sequencing was peripheral blood. The chain recombines TRBV25-1 with TRBJ2-7; tentative D call: TRBD1 (6 bases). This TCR came from an elderly woman with active COVID-19. The CDR3 spells CASSPAGGRGPSEQYF. The CDR3, as DNA: TGTGCCAGCAGTCCCGCGGGCGGCAGGGGTCCCTCCGAGCAGTACTTC.